This T cell receptor beta chain was identified during a study of beta chain features in type 1 diabetes. The table lists this clone with many counts. The antigen is unknown. One heparinised draw, averaging about 116 mL, was taken per donor. It was via CD45RO/CCR7/CD25/CD127/CD95/CD27 that CD4+ naive, central memory, regulatory and stem cell-like memory cells were sorted. Trimming at V came to 4 bases and at J to 8 bases, leaving 5 bases not matched to a gene. The CDR3 consists of 13 residues. Germline loops: CDR1 SQVTM, CDR2 ANQGSEA. Findings of the study overall: TCRB CDR3s were moderately but significantly shorter in Type 1 diabetes patients in all four CD4+ subsets.

The entirety of the isolated RNA underwent reverse transcription, so expressed TCRB transcripts were sequenced. Clones were sequenced by immunoSEQ multiplex PCR, and TCRdb holds only the in-frame ones, with some missing. Of roughly 150,000 clones listed, about 7.8% are singletons. The specimen was central memory CD4+ T cells from blood. V usage is TRBV29-1 and J usage is TRBJ2-1, with 10 bases aligning to TRBD2. This TCR derives from a woman aged 40 to 50 with type 1 diabetes. The CDR3 nucleotides read TGCAGCGTTGGGGCAGCGGGAGGGGATGAGCAGTTCTTC. It yields the protein CSVGAAGGDEQFF.